The 20 T cell receptor beta chains reported below all come from one sample, sequenced in a study of radiotherapy plus CTLA-4 blockade in lung cancer. Sequenced by immunoSEQ multiplex PCR; TCRdb stores in-frame clones only, minus some. This repertoire shows 71,000 or so clones, approximately 86% found once; its top ten account for over 0.75%. Sequencing used peripheral blood, obtained from a patient treated with radiotherapy plus ipilimumab. Every receptor here comes from a human donor with non-small cell lung cancer who had stable disease on radiotherapy plus ipilimumab.

This rearrangement joins TRBV10-2 to TRBJ1-6; TRBD1 agrees at 10 bases. The CDR3 is made up of 17 amino acids. Trimming at V came to 7 bases and at J to 0 bases, leaving 6 bases not matched to a gene. Germline CDR1 reads WSHSY; CDR2 reads SAAADI. The CDR3 loop is CASIADRGDSYNSPLHF. DNA of the CDR3: TGCGCCAGCATCGCGGACAGGGGGGACTCCTATAATTCACCCCTCCACTTT.

This chain joins TRBV19 and TRBJ1-2; TRBD1 agrees at 8 bases. The CDR3 is 13 residues long. Germline V lookup: CDR1 LNHDA, CDR2 SQIVND (reference sequence). Losses at the gene ends were 7 bases for V and 2 bases for J; bases not matched to a gene: 3. CDR3 loop: CASKGTGNYGYTF. The CDR3 DNA follows: TGTGCCAGTAAGGGGACAGGAAACTATGGCTACACCTTC.

The chain employs TRBV28 and TRBJ1-1, with 7 nucleotides matching TRBD1. The junction had 2 bases not matched to a gene; V was cut back by 3 bases and J by 4 bases. The CDR3 contains 13 residues. Germline CDR1 reads MDHEN; CDR2 reads SYDVKM. The chain's CDR3 is CASSFYRGTEAFF. Written as DNA, the CDR3 is TGTGCCAGCAGTTTCTACAGGGGCACTGAAGCTTTCTTT.

This clone was recorded a few times. The rearrangement uses TRBV5-6 and TRBJ2-7; possibly TRBD1 or TRBD2 for D (6 bases each). CDR3 length: 15 amino acids. Germline values: CDR1 SGHDT, CDR2 YYEEEE. The V gene lost 0 bases and the J gene lost 3 bases, with 13 bases spanning the gap. In DNA form, the CDR3 reads TGTGCCAGCAGCTTGGGTCCGGGGGCGTACTACGAGCAGTACTTC. This sequence encodes CASSLGPGAYYEQYF.

The chain is built from TRBV5-4 and TRBJ1-5; the match to TRBD1 covers 7 bases. V was clipped by 1 base and J by 9 bases; unmatched bases: 7. The length of the CDR3 is 14 residues. Germline V CDR1 and CDR2: SGHNT, YYREEE (reference sequence). DNA for the CDR3: TGTGCCAGCAGCTTGAGAGGGGGCGAAGGGCCCCAGCATTTT. It codes for CASSLRGGEGPQHF. Drawing the rest from reference TRBV5-4 and TRBJ1-5, the complete variable domain is ETGVTQSPTHLIKTRGQQVTLRCSSQSGHNTVSWYQQALGQGPQFIFQYYREEENGRGNFPPRFSGLQFPNYSSELNVNALELDDSALYLCASSLRGGEGPQHFGDGTRLSIL.

This chain connects TRBV9 to TRBJ1-6; 9 nucleotides match TRBD1. Trimming took 0 bases from V and 6 from J; bases not matched to a gene: 4. The CDR3 is made up of 16 amino acids. Germline loops: CDR1 SGDLS, CDR2 YYNGEE. The CDR3 nucleotides are TGTGCCAGCAGCGTAGGTACAGGGGGCGTTAATTCACCCCTCCACTTT. Its protein product is CASSVGTGGVNSPLHF.

The chain has TRBV9 and TRBJ1-5, with 7 bases that match TRBD1. The CDR3 consists of 15 residues. With V trimmed by 4 bases and J by 3 bases, 7 bases remained unmatched. CDR1 is SGDLS, CDR2 YYNGEE, per germline. CDR3 in amino acids: CASSLAGQVNQPQHF. CDR3 DNA sequence: TGTGCCAGCAGCCTCGCAGGACAGGTCAATCAGCCCCAGCATTTT. Full variable domain (rest looked up from reference TRBV9 and TRBJ1-5): DSGVTQTPKHLITATGQRVTLRCSPRSGDLSVYWYQQSLDQGLQFLIQYYNGEERAKGNILERFSAQQFPDLHSELNLSSLELGDSALYFCASSLAGQVNQPQHFGDGTRLSIL.

The CDR3: CASKRTGIEETQYF. The CDR3 region has the DNA TGTGCCAGCAAGCGCACGGGCATAGAAGAGACCCAGTACTTC. The chain links TRBV6-1 to TRBJ2-5; no clear D. CDR1 is MNHNS, CDR2 SASEGT, per germline. CDR3 length: 14 amino acids. Between the trimmed V and J ends, which lost 7 bases and 3 bases, there was a span of 15 bases.

The V and J genes are TRBV28 and TRBJ2-1; TRBD1 aligns across 7 bases. In germline, CDR1 is MDHEN, CDR2 SYDVKM. CDR3 length: 14 residues. With 4 bases clipped from V and 4 bases from J, the junction kept 4 bases outside the gene matches. CDR3 loop: CASSYKGAYNEQFF. The CDR3 nucleotides are TGTGCCAGCAGTTACAAGGGGGCGTACAATGAGCAGTTCTTC.

The V call is TRBV4-2, the J call TRBJ1-4; possibly TRBD1 for D (5 bases). The ends were cut back, 0 bases at V and 14 bases at J, with 13 bases in the middle. Per germline, CDR1 LGHNA and CDR2 YNFKEQ. The CDR3 covers 13 residues. Here the CDR3 reads CASSQDNRGRLFF. The DNA of the CDR3 is TGTGCCAGCAGCCAAGATAACCGGGGACGGCTGTTTTTT.

The rearrangement links TRBV23-1 to TRBJ1-1; D perhaps matches TRBD1 (6 bases). TRBV23-1 is classed as an ORF, of uncertain function. V dropped 4 bases and J dropped 4 bases, with 19 bases sitting between them. CDR3 length: 16 residues. The CDR3 DNA is TGCGCCAGCAGTCTCTCCGGACAGATGGGGCGCACTGAAGCTTTCTTT. Residues: CASSLSGQMGRTEAFF.

V is TRBV14 and J is TRBJ1-4, with D possibly matching TRBD1 (6 bases). The CDR3 is made up of 14 amino acids. V dropped 3 bases and J dropped 4 bases, with 9 bases sitting between them. Germline CDR1 is SGHDN and CDR2 is FVKESK. CDR3 nucleotides: TGTGCCAGCAGCCACCAGGGGCATAATGAAAAACTGTTTTTT. Its protein is CASSHQGHNEKLFF. The full variable domain, completed using reference TRBV14 and TRBJ1-4, is EAGVTQFPSHSVIEKGQTVTLRCDPISGHDNLYWYRRVMGKEIKFLLHFVKESKQDESGMPNNRFLAERTGGTYSTLKVQPAELEDSGVYFCASSHQGHNEKLFFGSGTQLSVL.

The chain combines TRBV28 with TRBJ2-7; TRBD1 agrees at 7 bases. V was clipped by 6 bases and J by 0 bases; unmatched bases: 2. CDR1 and CDR2 (germline): MDHEN, SYDVKM. This CDR3 has 13 residues. The CDR3 sequence: CASRDRPSYEQYF. CDR3 nucleotides: TGTGCCAGCAGGGACAGGCCCTCCTACGAGCAGTACTTC.

This clone has just a few counts. The chain joins TRBV13 to TRBJ1-3, with no clear D. The CDR3 is made up of 14 amino acids. CDR1 is PRHDT, CDR2 FYEKMQ, per germline (reference sequence). V was pared by 6 bases and J by 2 bases, with 11 bases between. The CDR3 nucleotides are TGTGCCAGCAGATTAACGGGTGCTGGAAACACCATATATTTT. Its translation: CASRLTGAGNTIYF.

The chain has TRBV7-9 and TRBJ2-3; TRBD2 matches 7 bases. Germline CDR1 SEHNR, CDR2 FQNEAQ (reference sequence). Unmatched junction bases numbered 2, after V lost 3 bases and J lost 2 bases. This CDR3 is built from 14 residues. CDR3 nucleotides: TGTGCCAGCAGCTTGGCGGGGGACACAGATACGCAGTATTTT. It is translated as CASSLAGDTDTQYF.

CDR3 protein: CASSAAGQRNQPQHF. The CDR3 bases are TGTGCCAGCAGCGCCGCCGGACAGAGAAATCAGCCCCAGCATTTT. The rearrangement uses TRBV9 and TRBJ1-5; D is possibly TRBD1 (6 bases). Germline lookup yields CDR1 SGDLS and CDR2 YYNGEE. Deletions cut 3 bases from V and 4 bases from J, with 14 bases between. The CDR3 is 15 residues long.

This chain connects TRBV29-1 to TRBJ2-2; 9 positions agree with TRBD1. Germline V gene data show CDR1 as SQVTM and CDR2 as ANQGSEA. V was clipped by 7 bases and J by 4 bases; unmatched bases: 4. The CDR3 is 13 amino acids. The CDR3 DNA follows: TGCAGCGCAGGGACAGGGCTCACCGGGGAGCTGTTTTTT. Encoded protein: CSAGTGLTGELFF.

The V and J genes are TRBV7-9 and TRBJ2-1, with TRBD2 matching over 12 bases. V lost 3 bases and J lost 4; bases outside the gene matches: 4. Germline loops: CDR1 SEHNR, CDR2 FQNEAQ (reference sequence). The CDR3 loop spans 16 amino acids. CDR3 in amino acids: CASSFQLAGGYNEQFF. The CDR3 DNA sequence: TGTGCCAGCAGCTTCCAGCTAGCGGGGGGGTACAATGAGCAGTTCTTC.

This clone was detected a few times. The genes are TRBV19 and TRBJ2-3; D may match TRBD1 or TRBD2 (6 bases each). Trimming removed 6 bases from V and 8 bases from J, with 15 bases in between. Germline loops: CDR1 LNHDA, CDR2 SQIVND (reference sequence). The CDR3 extends over 13 amino acids. The DNA for the CDR3 is TGTGCCAGTAGGGCACAACAGGGAGGTACGCAGTATTTT. It codes for CASRAQQGGTQYF.

V is TRBV6-1 and J is TRBJ1-2, with D possibly being TRBD1 (6 bases). The V end was cut by 8 bases, the J end by 3 bases, with 16 bases between. The CDR3 spans 14 residues. Germline CDR1 reads MNHNS; CDR2 reads SASEGT. DNA of the CDR3: TGTGCCAGCGGGGGCCGTTCAGGGGACTATGGCTACACCTTC. It yields the protein CASGGRSGDYGYTF.